Each of the 27 T cell receptor beta chains below was sequenced from the same sample in a study of T cells expressing NK-cell markers. TCRdb reprocessed the 5' RACE reads and reports one entry per CDR3 protein, with no DNA. The clone table shows some 600,000 distinct CDR3 sequences, with the ten largest holding about 3.6%. The sample taken for sequencing was blood T cells: a sorted CD56 or NKG2C T cell subset, CD4+ or CD8+ T cells, or bulk PBMC T cells (not recorded which). These receptors all stem from a man aged 18 to 29 in good health.

The V call is TRBV7-3, the J call TRBJ2-7; lacking DNA, the TRBD1 call made by TCRdb goes unchecked. Germline loops: CDR1 SGHTA, CDR2 FQGTGA. The CDR3 is made up of 13 amino acids. The CDR3 spells CASSWDRDGEQYF.

J is TRBJ2-1 and V is TRBV27; TCRdb's D call of TRBD1 is untestable without DNA. Germline loops: CDR1 MNHEY, CDR2 SMNVEV (reference sequence). CDR3 size: 17 residues. The CDR3 spells CAAGGLAPQGPYNEQFF.

The chain combines TRBV6-1 with TRBJ2-5; as DNA is missing, the TRBD1 call by TCRdb cannot be tested. The germline V gene encodes CDR1 MNHNS and CDR2 SASEGT. The CDR3 runs to 13 residues. This chain's CDR3 is CASSDDRQETQYF.

V and J are TRBV7-9 and TRBJ1-2. This CDR3 comprises 13 residues. CDR1 and CDR2 from the germline V gene are SEHNR and FQNEAQ (reference sequence). The CDR3 sequence is CASSPGSQYGYTF.

This chain joins TRBV5-6 and TRBJ2-4; the TCRdb call, TRBD1, lacks DNA for checking. Germline-derived CDR1 and CDR2 are SGHDT and YYEEEE. The CDR3 covers 15 residues. The CDR3 spells CASSSRDKLENIQYF.

The rearrangement uses TRBV3-1 and TRBJ2-1. Germline V gene sequence: CDR1 LGHDT, CDR2 YNNKEL (reference sequence). This CDR3 region has 20 residues. This CDR3 reads CASSQKRGLGVLSSYNEQFF.

The V call is TRBV12-5, the J call TRBJ2-1; lacking DNA, the TRBD1 call made by TCRdb goes unchecked. Germline V gene sequence: CDR1 LGHNT, CDR2 FRNRAP. The CDR3 totals 14 residues. Here the CDR3 reads CASGLGQGNNEQFF.

The chain links TRBV7-9 to TRBJ1-1. Per germline, CDR1 SEHNR and CDR2 FQNEAQ (reference sequence). The CDR3 loop spans 11 amino acids. CDR3 amino acids: CASSAGVEAFF.

The rearrangement joins TRBV5-1 to TRBJ2-6. The CDR3 contains 19 residues. Looked up from germline, CDR1 is SGHRS and CDR2 is YFSETQ. The CDR3 sequence: CASSIGYRVSLSGANVLTF.

The genes are TRBV10-3 and TRBJ1-5; TCRdb indicates TRBD1, and absent DNA this call remains unverified. The length of the CDR3 is 16 residues. Per germline, CDR1 ENHRY and CDR2 SYGVKD. The CDR3 loop reads CAISESGQGRDQPQHF.

The chain is built from TRBV4-3 and TRBJ2-1; TCRdb names TRBD1, which stays unverified in the absence of DNA. The CDR3 contains 16 residues. Germline lookup yields CDR1 LGHNA and CDR2 YSLEER. CDR3 region: CASSQEWGAPNNEQFF.

This chain's CDR3 is CSAPTSGQTYEQYF. V usage is TRBV20-1 and J usage is TRBJ2-7; the TCRdb call, TRBD2, lacks DNA for checking. Germline CDR1 DFQATT, CDR2 SNEGSKA (reference sequence). CDR3 length: 14 amino acids.

The chain joins TRBV7-9 to TRBJ2-1; TCRdb designates TRBD1, a call that cannot be tested without DNA. CDR1 and CDR2 from the germline V gene are SEHNR and FQNEAQ (reference sequence). CDR3 length equals 16 residues. The CDR3 reads CASSLNKEGADDEQFF.

The V gene is TRBV5-1, the J gene TRBJ2-1; the D gene TCRdb calls, TRBD2, cannot be checked with no DNA. The length of the CDR3 is 14 residues. CDR1 and CDR2 (germline): SGHRS, YFSETQ. The CDR3 loop is CASSSGYSYNEQFF.

The chain links TRBV11-2 to TRBJ2-5; the TCRdb call, TRBD2, lacks DNA for checking. The CDR3 runs to 19 residues. The V gene's germline CDR1 is SGHAT and CDR2 FQNNGV. Here the CDR3 reads CASSPKAASGSVSRETQYF. The whole variable domain, remainder taken from reference TRBV11-2 and TRBJ2-5, is EAGVAQSPRYKIIEKRQSVAFWCNPISGHATLYWYQQILGQGPKLLIQFQNNGVVDDSQLPKDRFSAERLKGVDSTLKIQPAKLEDSAVYLCASSPKAASGSVSRETQYFGPGTRLLVL.

This sequence joins TRBV5-6 and TRBJ2-4; the D call from TCRdb, TRBD2, cannot be confirmed without DNA. Germline lookup yields CDR1 SGHDT and CDR2 YYEEEE. The CDR3 is made up of 15 amino acids. CDR3 sequence reads: CASSLTGGSKNIQYF.

The CDR3: CASWGLYNEQFF. The chain uses TRBV25-1 and TRBJ2-1; TCRdb gives TRBD1 as the D gene, but with no DNA this cannot be confirmed. Germline CDR1 is MGHDK and CDR2 is SYGVNS. This CDR3 comprises 12 residues. The whole variable domain, filled in from reference TRBV25-1 and TRBJ2-1, reads EADIYQTPRYLVIGTGKKITLECSQTMGHDKMYWYQQDPGMELHLIHYSYGVNSTEKGDLSSESTVSRIRTEHFPLTLESARPSHTSQYLCASWGLYNEQFFGPGTRLTVL.

V is TRBV12-3 or TRBV12-4 and J is TRBJ2-1; TCRdb reports TRBD2, a call that lacks DNA to check it against. This CDR3 has 16 amino acids. The CDR3 reads CASTELVLSSYNEQFF.

V is TRBV6-1 and J is TRBJ2-1. The CDR3 has 16 amino acids. CDR1 and CDR2 (germline): MNHNS, SASEGT. The CDR3 sequence: CASSGIRGGSYNEQFF.

This chain joins TRBV6-1 and TRBJ1-3; TCRdb outputs TRBD1, but without DNA this stays unchecked. Germline lookup yields CDR1 MNHNS and CDR2 SASEGT. The CDR3 contains 17 residues. The chain's CDR3 is CASTDPLGQGPGNTIYF.

The rearrangement uses TRBV19 and TRBJ1-1; TCRdb gives TRBD1 as the D gene, but with no DNA this cannot be confirmed. Germline loops: CDR1 LNHDA, CDR2 SQIVND (reference sequence). The CDR3 runs to 14 residues. CDR3 region: CASSPRDSNTEAFF.

The chain employs TRBV27 and TRBJ1-2; TCRdb outputs TRBD1, but without DNA this stays unchecked. Looked up from germline, CDR1 is MNHEY and CDR2 is SMNVEV (reference sequence). The CDR3 has 14 residues. CDR3 amino acids: CASSMTGNRNGYTF.

J is TRBJ2-3 and V is TRBV6-4; checking the TCRdb D call of TRBD2 is not possible without DNA. The CDR3 has 17 residues. CDR1 is MRHNA and CDR2 is SNTAGT in the germline V gene. The CDR3 spells CASSDRPGLAGSDTQYF.

V gene TRBV15 combines with J gene TRBJ2-5; TCRdb lists TRBD1, though no DNA is available to test this call. This CDR3 spans 15 amino acids. Per germline, CDR1 LNHNV and CDR2 YYDKDF (reference sequence). CDR3 sequence: CATSRRGGPQETQYF.

The V gene is TRBV11-1, the J gene TRBJ2-6; TCRdb's D call, TRBD2, is unchecked because there is no DNA. The V gene's germline CDR1 is SGHAT and CDR2 FQDESV (reference sequence). The CDR3 consists of 19 residues. CDR3 sequence: CASSLVTSGRAPGANVLTF.

The chain is built from TRBV10-3 and TRBJ1-2; TCRdb names TRBD1, which stays unverified in the absence of DNA. Germline-derived CDR1 and CDR2 are ENHRY and SYGVKD. The CDR3 has 14 amino acids. This chain's CDR3 is CAISGGPPLGGYTF.

This rearrangement joins TRBV18 to TRBJ2-3. Germline V gene data show CDR1 as KGHSH and CDR2 as LQKENI. The CDR3 spans 13 residues. The CDR3 spells CASSPGSKDTQYF.